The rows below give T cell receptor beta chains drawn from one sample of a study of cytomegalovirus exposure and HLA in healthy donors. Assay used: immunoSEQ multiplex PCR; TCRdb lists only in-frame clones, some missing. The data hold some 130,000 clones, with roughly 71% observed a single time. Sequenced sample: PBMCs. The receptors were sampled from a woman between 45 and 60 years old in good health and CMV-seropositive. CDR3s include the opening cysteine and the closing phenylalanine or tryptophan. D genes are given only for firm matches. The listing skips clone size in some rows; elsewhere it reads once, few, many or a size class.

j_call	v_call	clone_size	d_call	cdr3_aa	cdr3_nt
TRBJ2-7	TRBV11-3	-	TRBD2	CASSSSGLAEAEQYF	TGTGCCAGCAGCTCCTCGGGACTAGCGGAGGCCGAGCAGTACTTC
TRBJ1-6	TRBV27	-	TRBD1	CASAYRGWNSPLHF	TGTGCCAGCGCATACAGGGGATGGAATTCACCCCTCCACTTT
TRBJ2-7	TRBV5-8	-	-	CASSSYVQYF	TGTGCCAGCAGTTCCTACGTGCAGTACTTC
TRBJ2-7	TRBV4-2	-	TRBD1	CASSQDGAGGMAYEQYF	TGTGCCAGCAGCCAAGACGGGGCAGGGGGAATGGCCTACGAGCAGTACTTC
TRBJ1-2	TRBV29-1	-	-	CSVVRDFTGNYGYTF	TGCAGCGTTGTACGAGACTTTACAGGAAACTATGGCTACACCTTC
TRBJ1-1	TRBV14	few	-	CASSQVVRAEAFF	TGTGCCAGCAGCCAAGTGGTCAGGGCTGAAGCTTTCTTT
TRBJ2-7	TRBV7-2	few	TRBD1	CASSLQGQGSSYEQYF	TGTGCCAGCAGCCTACAGGGACAGGGGAGCTCCTACGAGCAGTACTTC
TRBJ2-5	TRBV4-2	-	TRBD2	CASSRRGGETQYF	TGTGCCAGCAGCCGCCGGGGGGGAGAGACCCAGTACTTC
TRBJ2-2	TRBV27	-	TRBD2	CASRRTSANTGELFF	TGTGCCAGCCGACGGACTAGCGCGAACACCGGGGAGCTGTTTTTT
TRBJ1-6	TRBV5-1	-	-	CASSHLGKTEGSPLHF	TGCGCCAGCAGCCACCTGGGGAAGACGGAGGGATCACCCCTCCACTTT
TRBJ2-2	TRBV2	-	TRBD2	CASPPGLAVANTGELFF	TGTGCCAGCCCCCCGGGACTAGCGGTCGCGAACACCGGGGAGCTGTTTTTT
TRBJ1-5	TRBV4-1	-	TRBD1	CASSQDPKGAGGQPQHF	TGCGCCAGCAGCCAAGATCCCAAGGGGGCAGGGGGGCAGCCCCAGCATTTT
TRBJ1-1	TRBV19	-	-	CASSIGQQAAEAFF	TGTGCCAGTAGTATTGGACAGCAGGCTGCTGAAGCTTTCTTT
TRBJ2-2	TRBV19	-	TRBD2	CAPRSGGPGGGELFF	TGTGCCCCGAGGTCGGGGGGGCCCGGCGGCGGGGAGCTGTTTTTT
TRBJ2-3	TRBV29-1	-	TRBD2	CSVDRPTSGGAGDTQYF	TGCAGCGTTGACCGACCGACTAGCGGGGGGGCGGGAGATACGCAGTATTTT
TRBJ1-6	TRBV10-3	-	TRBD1	CAISEGDRGLSPLHF	TGTGCCATCAGTGAGGGAGACAGGGGATTATCACCCCTCCACTTT
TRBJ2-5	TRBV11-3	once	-	CASSSLRGGQETQYF	TGTGCCAGCAGCTCCCTTAGGGGGGGGCAAGAGACCCAGTACTTC
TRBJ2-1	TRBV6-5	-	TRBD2	CASSRNLAGSGEQFF	TGTGCCAGCAGTCGAAATCTAGCGGGGTCGGGTGAGCAGTTCTTC
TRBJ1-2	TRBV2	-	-	CASSGSGSVGYTF	TGTGCCAGCAGTGGATCGGGTTCGGTTGGCTACACCTTC
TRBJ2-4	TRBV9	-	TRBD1	CASSALGQARDIQYF	TGTGCCAGCAGCGCCCTTGGACAGGCGCGGGACATTCAGTACTTC
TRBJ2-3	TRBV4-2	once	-	CASSQGPGGSSTDTQYF	TGTGCCAGCAGCCAAGGCCCCGGGGGAAGTAGCACAGATACGCAGTATTTT
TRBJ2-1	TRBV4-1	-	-	CASSKGLANEQFF	TGCGCCAGCAGCAAAGGGTTAGCCAATGAGCAGTTCTTC
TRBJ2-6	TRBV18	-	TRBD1	CASSPTGTGANVLTF	TGTGCCAGCTCACCGACAGGGACTGGGGCCAACGTCCTGACTTTC
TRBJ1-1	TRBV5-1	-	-	CASSLAAGVRTEAFF	TGCGCCAGCAGCTTGGCCGCGGGGGTGCGCACTGAAGCTTTCTTT
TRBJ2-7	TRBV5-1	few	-	CASSPSFASYEQYF	TGCGCCAGCAGCCCTAGCTTCGCTTCCTACGAGCAGTACTTC
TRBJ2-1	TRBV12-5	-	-	CASVLQGRDEQFF	TGTGCTAGTGTTTTGCAGGGTAGGGATGAGCAGTTCTTC
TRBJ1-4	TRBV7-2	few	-	CASSVSGEKLFF	TGTGCCAGCAGCGTAAGCGGGGAAAAACTGTTTTTT
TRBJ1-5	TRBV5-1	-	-	CASSRVPGNQPQHF	TGCGCCAGCAGCCGGGTCCCCGGTAATCAGCCCCAGCATTTT
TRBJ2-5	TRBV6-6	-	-	CASSARGETQYF	TGTGCCAGCAGTGCGAGAGGGGAGACCCAGTACTTC
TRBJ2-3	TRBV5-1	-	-	CASSLPGADYTQYF	TGCGCCAGCAGCTTGCCAGGGGCGGATTATACGCAGTATTTT
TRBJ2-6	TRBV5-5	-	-	CASGSSLPSSGANVLTF	TGTGCCAGCGGGTCATCCTTGCCTAGCTCTGGGGCCAACGTCCTGACTTTC
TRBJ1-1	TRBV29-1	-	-	CSVGGGGTEAFF	TGCAGCGTTGGTGGGGGGGGCACTGAAGCTTTCTTT
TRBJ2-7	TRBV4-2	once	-	CASSQDLRGREQYF	TGTGCCAGCAGCCAAGATTTGAGAGGGAGAGAGCAGTACTTC
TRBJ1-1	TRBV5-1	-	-	CASSSNSYTEAFF	TGCGCCAGCAGCTCCAATTCATACACTGAAGCTTTCTTT
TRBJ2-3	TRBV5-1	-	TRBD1	CASSFGQGNTDTQYF	TGCGCCAGCAGCTTCGGACAGGGCAACACAGATACGCAGTATTTT
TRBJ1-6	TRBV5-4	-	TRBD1	CASSSGQGANSPLHF	TGTGCCAGCAGCTCCGGACAGGGGGCAAATTCACCCCTCCACTTT
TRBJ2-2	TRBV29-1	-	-	CSVGGRGGGTGELFF	TGCAGCGTGGGGGGCCGGGGAGGGGGCACCGGGGAGCTGTTTTTT
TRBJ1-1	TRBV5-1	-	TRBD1	CASSLVAGGITEAFF	TGCGCCAGCAGCTTGGTTGCAGGGGGTATCACTGAAGCTTTCTTT
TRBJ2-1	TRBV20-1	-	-	CSAEADEQFF	TGCAGTGCTGAGGCAGATGAGCAGTTCTTC
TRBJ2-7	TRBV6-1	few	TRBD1	CASSENPGQGLQYF	TGTGCCAGCAGTGAAAACCCCGGACAGGGACTGCAGTACTTC
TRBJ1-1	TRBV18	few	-	CASFAGNMNTEAFF	TGTGCCAGCTTTGCCGGGAACATGAACACTGAAGCTTTCTTT
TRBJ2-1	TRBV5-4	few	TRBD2	CASSYGGGGEVNEQFF	TGTGCCAGCAGCTATGGGGGCGGGGGGGAGGTTAATGAGCAGTTCTTC
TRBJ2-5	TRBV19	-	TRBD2	CASSATSGGGKETQYF	TGTGCCAGTAGTGCAACTAGCGGGGGGGGAAAAGAGACCCAGTACTTC
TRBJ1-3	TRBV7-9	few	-	CASREGSGNTIYF	TGTGCCAGCAGGGAGGGCTCTGGAAACACCATATATTTT
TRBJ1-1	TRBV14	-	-	CASSQDDHSWNTEAFF	TGTGCCAGCAGCCAAGACGATCACAGCTGGAACACTGAAGCTTTCTTT
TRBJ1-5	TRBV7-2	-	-	CASSTGGGLGSQPQHF	TGTGCCAGCAGCACCGGAGGAGGGCTGGGCAGTCAGCCCCAGCATTTT
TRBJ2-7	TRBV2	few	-	CATGDWVKEQYF	TGTGCCACGGGGGACTGGGTAAAGGAGCAGTACTTC
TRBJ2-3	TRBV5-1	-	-	CASSYLDRSTDTQYF	TGCGCCAGCAGCTACCTCGACAGGAGCACAGATACGCAGTATTTT
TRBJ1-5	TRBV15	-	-	CATSRDRVQPQHF	TGTGCCACCAGCAGAGATCGGGTTCAGCCCCAGCATTTT
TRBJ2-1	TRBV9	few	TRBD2	CASSVGLAGRNEQFF	TGTGCCAGCAGCGTCGGACTAGCGGGGAGGAATGAGCAGTTCTTC
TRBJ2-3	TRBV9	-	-	CASSPTAGRTDTQYF	TGTGCCAGCAGCCCGACGGCGGGGCGCACAGATACGCAGTATTTT
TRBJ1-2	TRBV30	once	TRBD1	CAWREAGGGPYGYTF	TGTGCCTGGAGGGAAGCAGGGGGCGGACCCTATGGCTACACCTTC
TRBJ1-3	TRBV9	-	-	CASIPSGGTGNTIYF	TGTGCCAGCATCCCATCGGGGGGTACTGGAAACACCATATATTTT
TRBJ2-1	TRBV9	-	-	CASSVQDYNEQFF	TGTGCCAGCAGCGTGCAGGACTACAATGAGCAGTTCTTC
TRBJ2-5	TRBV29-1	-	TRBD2	CSVVVSGFQETQYF	TGCAGCGTTGTAGTTAGCGGGTTCCAAGAGACCCAGTACTTC
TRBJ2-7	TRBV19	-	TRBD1	CASRPRGQAGEQYF	TGTGCCAGTAGACCCCGGGGACAGGCCGGCGAGCAGTACTTC
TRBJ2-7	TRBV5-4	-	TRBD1	CASRWDRGGEQYF	TGTGCCAGCCGTTGGGACAGGGGGGGGGAGCAGTACTTC
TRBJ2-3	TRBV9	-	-	CASSGRQLSTDTQYF	TGTGCCAGCAGCGGGCGACAGCTCTCCACAGATACGCAGTATTTT
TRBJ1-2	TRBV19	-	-	CASSIGSGAGSYGYTF	TGTGCCAGTAGTATTGGATCGGGCGCGGGGTCCTATGGCTACACCTTC
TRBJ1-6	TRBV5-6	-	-	CASSLVGANSPLHF	TGTGCCAGCAGCTTGGTAGGGGCTAATTCACCCCTCCACTTT